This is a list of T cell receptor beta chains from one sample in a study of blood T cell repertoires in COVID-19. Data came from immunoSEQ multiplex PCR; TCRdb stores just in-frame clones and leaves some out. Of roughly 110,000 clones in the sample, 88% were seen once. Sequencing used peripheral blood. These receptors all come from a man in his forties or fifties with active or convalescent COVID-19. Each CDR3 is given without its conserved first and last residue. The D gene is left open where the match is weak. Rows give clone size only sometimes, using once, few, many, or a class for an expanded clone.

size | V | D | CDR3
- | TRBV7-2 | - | ASSLRGGEKLF
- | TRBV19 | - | ASMGRQDDYYGYT
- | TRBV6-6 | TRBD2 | ASSTPGRAGYNEQF
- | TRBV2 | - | ASSAQSPFYNEQF
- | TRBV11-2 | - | ASSHRQERGNTEAF
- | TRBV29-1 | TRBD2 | SVETAGVSYNEQF
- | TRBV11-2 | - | ASSLEFYSSYEQY
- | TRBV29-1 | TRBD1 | SVPGTVYSNQPQH
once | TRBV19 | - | ASSASSGQGTEAF
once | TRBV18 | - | ASSQGDQETQY
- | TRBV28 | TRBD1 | ASSARGTGVLGSYNSPLH
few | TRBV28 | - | ASSSTGTEAYNEQF
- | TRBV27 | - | ASSPRGIRETQY
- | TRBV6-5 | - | AGRTANYGYT
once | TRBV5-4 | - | ASSLGVRGFYEQY
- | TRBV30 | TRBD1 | AWSVRDRVNSWSNQPQH
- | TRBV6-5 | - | ATISQDSPRGYT
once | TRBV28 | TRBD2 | ASSLFTSGATGELF
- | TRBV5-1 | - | AAYIQANFPYEQY
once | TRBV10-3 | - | ATAGTNEKLF
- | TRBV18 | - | ASSLTPAQAGANVLT
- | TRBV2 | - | ASSWAEETQY
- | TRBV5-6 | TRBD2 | ASSTSTSEDNEQF
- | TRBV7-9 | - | ATASPKNRANQPQH
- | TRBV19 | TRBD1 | ASGSQGAYEQY
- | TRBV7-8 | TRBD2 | ASSHLAGTEQF
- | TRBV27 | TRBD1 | ASSFYRGRGTNEKLF
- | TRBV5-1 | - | ASSPGGAGDYGYT
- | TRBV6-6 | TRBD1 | ASSLRTGGQETQY
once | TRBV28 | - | ASSLRQAWVGNQPQH
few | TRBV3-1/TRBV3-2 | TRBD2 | ASSPGLAGYEQY
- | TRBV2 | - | ASRDWEDFETQY
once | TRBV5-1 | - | ASSLGGSTYNEQF
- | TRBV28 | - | ASSLLGTHEKLF